The rows below give T cell receptor beta chains drawn from one sample of a study of blood T cell repertoires in COVID-19. Clones were read by immunoSEQ multiplex PCR, and TCRdb kept only the in-frame ones, dropping some. The top ten hold around 12% of the sample, which has about 240,000 clones, around 83% seen once. Sequenced input: peripheral blood. The receptors here all came from a woman aged 55-75 years with active or convalescent COVID-19. CDR3s include the opening cysteine and the closing phenylalanine or tryptophan. The D gene is left open where the match is weak. Some rows have no size entry. The others give once, few or many, or a class for an expanded clone.

v_gene: TRBV7-9
abundance: few
d_gene: TRBD1
j_gene: TRBJ2-7
CDR3aa: CASSLELDRGTAYEQYF
CDR3nt: TGTGCCAGCAGCTTAGAGCTGGACAGGGGAACGGCCTACGAGCAGTACTTC

v_gene: TRBV12-3/TRBV12-4
abundance: .
d_gene: .
j_gene: TRBJ2-7
CDR3aa: CASSLGWRGEQYF
CDR3nt: TGTGCCAGCAGTTTAGGATGGAGGGGCGAGCAGTACTTC

v_gene: TRBV6-2/TRBV6-3
abundance: .
d_gene: .
j_gene: TRBJ1-5
CDR3aa: CASSSVLSNQPQHF
CDR3nt: TGTGCCAGCAGTTCCGTCCTTAGCAATCAGCCCCAGCATTTT

v_gene: TRBV9
abundance: .
d_gene: .
j_gene: TRBJ1-1
CDR3aa: CASSFGDTEAFF
CDR3nt: TGTGCCAGCAGCTTCGGGGACACTGAAGCTTTCTTT

v_gene: TRBV19
abundance: once
d_gene: .
j_gene: TRBJ1-2
CDR3aa: CASSAGRYGYTF
CDR3nt: TGTGCCAGTAGTGCAGGAAGGTATGGCTACACCTTC

v_gene: TRBV21-1
abundance: .
d_gene: .
j_gene: TRBJ1-2
CDR3aa: CASSKGGQGNYGYTF
CDR3nt: TGTGCCAGCAGCAAAGGTGGACAGGGAAACTATGGCTACACCTTC

v_gene: TRBV3-1/TRBV3-2
abundance: .
d_gene: TRBD1
j_gene: TRBJ1-2
CDR3aa: CASSLGQGNGYGYTF
CDR3nt: TGTGCCAGCAGCCTCGGACAGGGGAACGGCTATGGCTACACCTTC

v_gene: TRBV19
abundance: .
d_gene: TRBD1
j_gene: TRBJ2-2
CDR3aa: CATRDSPNTGELFF
CDR3nt: TGTGCCACCCGGGACAGCCCGAACACCGGGGAGCTGTTTTTT

v_gene: TRBV9
abundance: .
d_gene: TRBD2
j_gene: TRBJ2-3
CDR3aa: CASSVVGSGGASDTQYF
CDR3nt: TGTGCCAGCAGCGTAGTCGGTAGCGGGGGGGCGTCAGATACGCAGTATTTT

v_gene: TRBV18
abundance: .
d_gene: TRBD2
j_gene: TRBJ2-5
CDR3aa: CASSLGGGPLSPETQYF
CDR3nt: TGTGCCAGCTCACTTGGCGGGGGGCCGCTTTCTCCAGAGACCCAGTACTTC

v_gene: TRBV5-1
abundance: .
d_gene: .
j_gene: TRBJ1-1
CDR3aa: CASSLWRGNTEAFF
CDR3nt: TGCGCCAGCAGCTTGTGGAGGGGGAACACTGAAGCTTTCTTT

v_gene: TRBV7-5
abundance: .
d_gene: .
j_gene: TRBJ1-2
CDR3aa: CARRRTGGGYTF
CDR3nt: TGTGCCAGAAGACGGACAGGGGGTGGCTACACCTTC

v_gene: TRBV4-3
abundance: once
d_gene: .
j_gene: TRBJ1-5
CDR3aa: CASSQEENQPQHF
CDR3nt: TGCGCCAGCAGCCAAGAGGAGAATCAGCCCCAGCATTTT

v_gene: TRBV5-4
abundance: .
d_gene: TRBD1
j_gene: TRBJ1-1
CDR3aa: CASSGTGGRNTEAFF
CDR3nt: TGTGCCAGCAGCGGGACAGGGGGCAGGAACACTGAAGCTTTCTTT

v_gene: TRBV6-1
abundance: .
d_gene: TRBD1
j_gene: TRBJ1-6
CDR3aa: CASSAGTGGAYNSPLHF
CDR3nt: TGTGCCAGCAGTGCCGGGACAGGGGGCGCCTATAATTCACCCCTCCACTTT

v_gene: TRBV7-8
abundance: .
d_gene: .
j_gene: TRBJ1-3
CDR3aa: CASSLGRQARGSGNTIYF
CDR3nt: TGTGCCAGCAGCTTAGGACGACAGGCTCGTGGGTCGGGAAACACCATATATTTT

v_gene: TRBV6-2/TRBV6-3
abundance: .
d_gene: TRBD2
j_gene: TRBJ2-1
CDR3aa: CASSYYGGETSNEQFF
CDR3nt: TGTGCCAGCAGTTACTACGGGGGGGAAACCTCCAATGAGCAGTTCTTC

v_gene: TRBV13
abundance: many
d_gene: TRBD1
j_gene: TRBJ2-3
CDR3aa: CASSLTGAGSSTDTQYF
CDR3nt: TGTGCCAGCAGCTTGACAGGGGCTGGGTCTAGCACAGATACGCAGTATTTT

v_gene: TRBV11-2
abundance: .
d_gene: TRBD2
j_gene: TRBJ2-1
CDR3aa: CASSSTSGAVNEQFF
CDR3nt: TGTGCCAGCAGCTCGACTAGCGGGGCGGTGAATGAGCAGTTCTTC

v_gene: TRBV12-3/TRBV12-4
abundance: many
d_gene: TRBD1
j_gene: TRBJ2-7
CDR3aa: CASSRQGSEQYF
CDR3nt: TGTGCCAGCAGCAGACAGGGTTCCGAGCAGTACTTC

v_gene: TRBV9
abundance: .
d_gene: .
j_gene: TRBJ2-1
CDR3aa: CASSVAQYNEQFF
CDR3nt: TGTGCCAGCAGCGTAGCTCAGTACAATGAGCAGTTCTTC

v_gene: TRBV6-5
abundance: .
d_gene: TRBD1
j_gene: TRBJ2-4
CDR3aa: CASRAGTEGNIQYF
CDR3nt: TGTGCCAGCCGGGCCGGGACAGAGGGAAACATTCAGTACTTC